The 25 T cell receptor beta chains in this list originate from one sample, sequenced in a study of blood T cell repertoires in COVID-19 (dated by TCRdb to the early 2020s). The method behind the library was the immunoSEQ multiplex PCR assay. TCRdb took over this immuneACCESS table, retaining in-frame rearrangements with V and J assigned. Such tables are incomplete; in checked studies, under half of the missing clones stem from an unresolved V gene, and the remainder is unexplained. In this sample the table shows approximately 180,000 clones, more than 70% of which occur a single time. The ten top clones hold around a sixth of the sample. The specimen was peripheral blood. These receptors originate from a person aged 70 to 85 with COVID-19, enrolled during active disease.

This sequence joins TRBV28 and TRBJ1-6, with D tentatively TRBD1 (5 bases). The V gene lost 6 bases and the J gene lost 9 bases, with 15 bases spanning the gap. The CDR3 contains 14 residues. Germline loops: CDR1 MDHEN, CDR2 SYDVKM. In DNA, the CDR3 is TGTGCCAGCAGCCGGGGGGTTGCCGGTTCACCCCTCCACTTT. This gives the protein CASSRGVAGSPLHF. The full variable domain, with the rest looked up from reference TRBV28 and TRBJ1-6, is DVKVTQSSRYLVKRTGEKVFLECVQDMDHENMFWYRQDPGLGLRLIYFSYDVKMKEKGDIPEGYSVSREKKERFSLILESASTNQTSMYLCASSRGVAGSPLHFGNGTRLTVT.

V gene TRBV7-3 combines with J gene TRBJ2-1, with TRBD2 matching 11 bases. Trimming removed 4 bases from V and 10 bases from J; junction bases left unmatched: 0. The CDR3 contains 12 residues. Germline assignment: CDR1 SGHTA and CDR2 FQGTGA. The CDR3 spells CASSSSGREQFF. The CDR3 nucleotides read TGTGCCAGCAGCTCTAGCGGGAGGGAGCAGTTCTTC.

V is TRBV19 and J is TRBJ2-5; 11 nucleotides line up with TRBD1. The junction had 3 bases not matched to a gene; V was cut back by 5 bases and J by 4 bases. The CDR3 is 14 amino acids. Per germline, CDR1 LNHDA and CDR2 SQIVND (reference sequence). DNA of the CDR3: TGTGCCAGTAGTCCAGGGACAGGGGGAGAGACCCAGTACTTC. The encoded protein is CASSPGTGGETQYF.

CDR3 sequence: CASSHLQGRSGNTIYF. CDR3 nucleotides: TGTGCCAGCAGTCACCTACAGGGGCGCTCTGGAAACACCATATATTTT. J is TRBJ1-3 and V is TRBV28; TRBD1 agrees at 7 bases. V lost 5 bases to trimming and J lost 0 bases; unmatched junction nucleotides: 7. CDR1 and CDR2 (germline): MDHEN, SYDVKM. This CDR3 contains 16 residues.

The rearrangement joins TRBV9 to TRBJ2-1, with unresolved D. V was shortened by 2 bases and J by 9 bases, with 12 bases between the two germline ends. Germline CDR1 SGDLS, CDR2 YYNGEE. The CDR3 is 13 amino acids. CDR3 region: CASSVQSPGEQFF. The CDR3 DNA reads as TGTGCCAGCAGCGTTCAAAGCCCGGGTGAGCAGTTCTTC.

The chain links TRBV6-6 to TRBJ2-1; D might be TRBD2 (6 bases). CDR3 length: 14 amino acids. Trimming pared 0 bases from V and 7 bases from J, leaving 10 bases between. Germline CDR1 and CDR2: MNHNY and SVGAGI (reference sequence). The CDR3 loop reads CASSYSRGANEQFF. The CDR3 bases are TGTGCCAGCAGTTACTCGCGGGGTGCAAATGAGCAGTTCTTC.

The V call is TRBV14, the J call TRBJ1-1; possible D gene TRBD1, 5 bases. Between the trimmed V and J ends, which lost 0 bases and 6 bases, there was a span of 17 bases. The CDR3 extends over 16 amino acids. The germline V gene has CDR1 SGHDN and CDR2 FVKESK. The DNA for the CDR3 is TGTGCCAGCAGCCAAGATTGGGAGGGACGCGTTTCTGAAGCTTTCTTT. Protein product: CASSQDWEGRVSEAFF.

J is TRBJ2-3 and V is TRBV5-1; 7 nucleotides agree with TRBD2. The CDR3 is 19 residues long. Germline V gene lookup returns CDR1 SGHRS and CDR2 YFSETQ. J lost 1 base, V lost 4 bases, and 18 bases had no gene match. CDR3: CASSPGLSPGRYGTDTQYF. The CDR3 DNA reads TGCGCCAGCAGCCCGGGACTATCCCCAGGACGGTACGGCACAGATACGCAGTATTTT.

This chain links TRBV24-1 with TRBJ2-3; a weak D match, TRBD2 (6 bases). Trimming stripped 7 bases from V and 8 bases from J, with 21 bases between. Germline lookup yields CDR1 KGHDR and CDR2 SFDVKD. This CDR3 has 15 residues. The CDR3 nucleotides read TGTGCCACCAGCATGGGGGGAGGATCGTCGCGTACGCAGTATTTT. Amino acids: CATSMGGGSSRTQYF.

This chain uses TRBV11-3 with TRBJ2-1, with 7 nucleotides matching TRBD2. The CDR3 spans 15 residues. V lost 1 base, J lost 3 bases, and 3 bases stayed unmatched. CDR1 and CDR2 from the germline V gene are SGHNT and YENEEA. CDR3 sequence reads: CASSLAGGIYNEQFF. DNA of the CDR3: TGTGCCAGCAGCTTAGCGGGAGGTATCTACAATGAGCAGTTCTTC. Using reference TRBV11-3 and TRBJ2-1 for the parts outside the CDR3, the full variable domain is EAGVVQSPRYKIIEKKQPVAFWCNPISGHNTLYWYLQNLGQGPELLIRYENEEAVDDSQLPKDRFSAERLKGVDSTLKIQPAELGDSAVYLCASSLAGGIYNEQFFGPGTRLTVL.

The V and J genes are TRBV19 and TRBJ1-6; 7 nucleotides match TRBD1. Germline lookup yields CDR1 LNHDA and CDR2 SQIVND (reference sequence). This CDR3 has 15 residues. After removal of 5 bases from V and 9 bases from J, the junction contained 10 bases not matched to a gene. Here the CDR3 reads CASSVGQGEISPLHF. CDR3 DNA: TGTGCCAGTAGTGTAGGGCAGGGGGAAATTTCACCCCTCCACTTT.

The chain employs TRBV11-2 and TRBJ2-7; weak D call: TRBD1 (6 bases). Trimming pared 0 bases from V and 4 bases from J, leaving 13 bases between. The germline V gene encodes CDR1 SGHAT and CDR2 FQNNGV. The CDR3 covers 15 residues. This CDR3 is CASSLETGTQYEQYF. The CDR3 DNA is TGTGCCAGCAGCTTAGAGACCGGGACACAATACGAGCAGTACTTC.

The genes are TRBV11-2 and TRBJ2-7; 12 bases map to TRBD2. V shed 4 bases, J shed 2 bases, and the junction held 12 bases outside the gene matches. Germline-derived CDR1 and CDR2 are SGHAT and FQNNGV. This CDR3 contains 18 residues. CDR3 coding DNA: TGTGCCAGCAGCTCGCACGCTAGCGGGGGGGCGATCGCCTACGAGCAGTACTTC. Encoded protein: CASSSHASGGAIAYEQYF.

The gene calls are TRBV7-9 and TRBJ1-4; 7 bases align to TRBD1. CDR3 length: 13 residues. Germline trimming cut 3 bases from V and 8 bases from J; bases unmatched to any gene: 3. From germline, CDR1 is SEHNR and CDR2 FQNEAQ (reference sequence). The CDR3 reads CASSFAGGEKLFF. As DNA, the CDR3 is TGTGCCAGCAGCTTCGCAGGGGGAGAAAAACTGTTTTTT.

This chain uses TRBV7-2 with TRBJ1-3; 8 bases agree with TRBD1. Losses at the gene ends were 3 bases for V and 2 bases for J; bases not matched to a gene: 3. The length of the CDR3 is 15 residues. Germline V gene sequence: CDR1 SGHTA, CDR2 FQGNSA. The chain's CDR3 is CASSFGRGPGNTIYF. CDR3 nucleotides: TGTGCCAGCAGCTTTGGCAGGGGGCCTGGAAACACCATATATTTT.

The chain couples TRBV11-3 to TRBJ1-1, with D possibly being TRBD1 (5 bases). The germline CDR1 and CDR2 sequences are SGHNT and YENEEA. This CDR3 has 13 residues. Trimming took off 6 bases at V and 7 bases at J, with 15 bases between the two ends. The CDR3 sequence is CASRRTQGGEAFF. CDR3 DNA: TGTGCCAGCAGGAGAACTCAGGGTGGTGAAGCTTTCTTT.

CDR3 amino acids: CASSWETGVSYEQYF. CDR3 DNA sequence: TGTGCCAGCAGCTGGGAGACAGGGGTCTCCTACGAGCAGTACTTC. The chain has TRBV11-2 and TRBJ2-7; 8 bases align to TRBD1. Germline CDR1 is SGHAT and CDR2 is FQNNGV. The CDR3 runs 15 residues. Unmatched junction bases numbered 5, after V lost 4 bases and J lost 0 bases.

The chain carries TRBV5-1 and TRBJ1-2; 9 bases fit TRBD1. The CDR3 extends over 13 amino acids. From germline, CDR1 is SGHRS and CDR2 YFSETQ. With V trimmed by 4 bases and J by 12 bases, 10 bases remained unmatched. CDR3 DNA sequence: TGCGCCAGCAGCCCCGCCGGGACAGGGACCAACACCTTC. This codes for CASSPAGTGTNTF.

J is TRBJ2-1 and V is TRBV6-5, with 10 bases matching TRBD2. Per the germline V gene, CDR1 is MNHEY and CDR2 is SVGAGI. This CDR3 spans 12 amino acids. Germline trimming cut 5 bases from V and 12 bases from J; bases unmatched to any gene: 4. As DNA, the CDR3 is TGTGCCAGCAGTAAGCTAGCGGGGGTGCAGTTCTTC. Amino acid sequence: CASSKLAGVQFF.

Here the CDR3 DNA reads TGTGCCAGCAGCGCGGACAGGGGGCACTACAATGAGCAGTTCTTC. Translation: CASSADRGHYNEQFF. The rearrangement joins TRBV5-6 to TRBJ2-1; 11 positions agree with TRBD1. The length of the CDR3 is 15 residues. The J segment lost 3 bases and the V segment lost 4 bases, leaving 3 bases of the junction unmatched. Germline CDR1 SGHDT, CDR2 YYEEEE.

V gene TRBV29-1 combines with J gene TRBJ1-1; tentative D call: TRBD1 (5 bases). Trimming took off 6 bases at V and 2 bases at J, with 13 bases between the two ends. CDR3 length equals 13 residues. The germline CDR1 and CDR2 sequences are SQVTM and ANQGSEA. Written as DNA, the CDR3 is TGCAGCGTCACCTGGGGGGAAAACACTGAAGCTTTCTTT. Translated: CSVTWGENTEAFF.

The chain's CDR3 is CASSPRDQPQHF. The CDR3 coding sequence is TGTGCCAGTAGTCCGAGGGATCAGCCCCAGCATTTT. The rearrangement joins TRBV19 to TRBJ1-5; D gene unclear. The germline V and J ends were trimmed by 5 bases and 5 bases, with 7 bases remaining between them. This CDR3 is 12 amino acids long. Looked up from germline, CDR1 is LNHDA and CDR2 is SQIVND (reference sequence). Together with reference TRBV19 and TRBJ1-5, the CDR3 gives the full variable domain: DGGITQSPKYLFRKEGQNVTLSCEQNLNHDAMYWYRQDPGQGLRLIYYSQIVNDFQKGDIAEGYSVSREKKESFPLTVTSAQKNPTAFYLCASSPRDQPQHFGDGTRLSIL.

Written as DNA, the CDR3 is TGCGCCAGCACCAAAAAACGGGTTTCAGGCTACACCTTC. Protein: CASTKKRVSGYTF. The chain combines TRBV10-1 with TRBJ1-2, with D unclear. The CDR3 spans 13 residues. V gave up 7 bases and J gave up 8 bases, with 17 bases separating them. Germline CDR1 reads WNHNN; CDR2 reads SYGVQD (reference sequence).

The CDR3: CASSKESSGAEGDKGEQFF. CDR3 nucleotides: TGTGCCAGCAGCAAAGAGTCATCAGGAGCGGAGGGTGACAAAGGGGAGCAGTTCTTC. The chain has TRBV21-1 and TRBJ2-1; no check of the table's D call, TRBD2, against the DNA was made. TRBV21-1 is described as a pseudogene. The CDR3 is made up of 19 amino acids.

The rearrangement joins TRBV6-5 to TRBJ1-4; D may be TRBD1 (6 bases). Germline CDR1 and CDR2: MNHEY and SVGAGI. The CDR3 loop spans 15 amino acids. Trimming removed 4 bases at V and 8 bases at J, with 17 bases between. The CDR3 sequence is CASSSRGRGEEKLFF. The CDR3, as DNA: TGTGCCAGCAGTTCCCGAGGGAGGGGGGAAGAAAAACTGTTTTTT.